The 16 T cell receptor beta chains listed next were all sequenced from one sample in a study of blood T cells in healthy people across ages. A second PCR, run for roughly 7 to 12 cycles, used a sample-barcoded 5' primer plus a J-beta primer mix. TCRdb reprocessed the 5' RACE reads via MiXCR and lists one record per CDR3 protein. The profile shows roughly 1,300,000 distinct CDR3 sequences, 59% of them singletons. Sequenced: blood. These receptors were taken from a man aged 18 to 29 in good health.

The V call is TRBV20-1, the J call TRBJ2-7; 8 nucleotides agree with TRBD1. Germline V lookup: CDR1 DFQATT, CDR2 SNEGSKA (reference sequence). The CDR3 length is 13 residues. Germline trimming cut 6 bases from V and 2 bases from J; bases unmatched to any gene: 6. CDR3 sequence reads: CSAYDRGPYEQYF. The CDR3 coding sequence is TGCAGTGCCTACGACAGGGGCCCCTACGAGCAGTACTTC.

The chain links TRBV4-3 to TRBJ2-1, with 12 bases matching TRBD2. V shed 0 bases, J shed 4 bases, and the junction held 7 bases outside the gene matches. The germline V gene has CDR1 LGHNA and CDR2 YSLEER. The CDR3 runs to 18 residues. CDR3 bases: TGCGCCAGCAGCCAAGATCCCGGACTAGCGGGGCTGTACAATGAGCAGTTCTTC. This encodes CASSQDPGLAGLYNEQFF.

V is TRBV20-1 and J is TRBJ2-1, with D tentatively TRBD1 or TRBD2 (5 bases each). The CDR3 is 14 amino acids. Trimming cost V 3 bases and J 4 bases, with 13 bases left between them. Germline V lookup: CDR1 DFQATT, CDR2 SNEGSKA (reference sequence). The CDR3 spells CSASPRDGYNEQFF. CDR3 DNA sequence: TGCAGTGCTAGCCCCCGGGACGGGTACAATGAGCAGTTCTTC.

This clonotype occurred a few times. V gene TRBV7-2 combines with J gene TRBJ2-7, with D hard to call. CDR1 SGHTA and CDR2 FQGNSA come from the germline V gene. The V gene lost 4 bases and the J gene lost 4 bases, with 8 bases spanning the gap. This CDR3 is built from 12 residues. The CDR3 coding sequence is TGTGCCAGCAGCTCCGCGAGATACGAGCAGTACTTC. Translating it yields CASSSARYEQYF.

The genes are TRBV12-3 or TRBV12-4 and TRBJ1-2; the D is unclear. Trimming stripped 8 bases from V and 4 bases from J, with 17 bases between. The length of the CDR3 is 14 residues. The CDR3 sequence: CASDSTGEIYGYTF. The CDR3 nucleotides are TGTGCCAGCGACTCGACCGGAGAGATCTATGGCTACACCTTC.

Here the CDR3 reads CASSDWLTGELFF. CDR3 nucleotide sequence: TGTGCCAGCAGTGACTGGCTCACCGGGGAGCTGTTTTTT. The V gene is TRBV27, the J gene TRBJ2-2; D not certain. CDR3 length: 13 residues. Germline V CDR1 and CDR2: MNHEY, SMNVEV (reference sequence). V gave up 5 bases and J gave up 4 bases, with 8 bases separating them.

This clonotype appeared a few times. The CDR3 DNA reads TGCGCCAGCAGCCAAGATGCCCGAGATTCACCCCTCCACTTT. It yields the protein CASSQDARDSPLHF. This sequence joins TRBV4-3 and TRBJ1-6; no clear D gene. Germline CDR1 LGHNA, CDR2 YSLEER. V was trimmed by 0 bases and J by 8 bases, leaving 8 bases between them. The CDR3 length is 14 residues.

The J gene is TRBJ2-1, the V gene TRBV30, with 11 bases identical to TRBD2. The CDR3 covers 15 residues. J lost 8 bases, V lost 2 bases, and 8 bases had no gene match. From germline, CDR1 is GTSNPN and CDR2 SVGIG (reference sequence). CDR3 nucleotide sequence: TGTGCCTGGAGTACCGGGACTAGCGGCGGTGATGAGCAGTTCTTC. It encodes CAWSTGTSGGDEQFF.

This clonotype occurred a few times. The chain employs TRBV7-2 and TRBJ2-1; D is possibly TRBD1 or TRBD2 (5 bases each). This CDR3 has 16 amino acids. V was cut by 3 bases and J by 8 bases, with 20 bases left in between. The germline V gene encodes CDR1 SGHTA and CDR2 FQGNSA. For the CDR3, the DNA is TGTGCCAGCAGCTTCTCATACGGGGCCCGCTCATATGAGCAGTTCTTC. This encodes CASSFSYGARSYEQFF.

V is TRBV4-1 and J is TRBJ1-5; 7 nucleotides align to TRBD1. Germline CDR1 MGHRA, CDR2 YSYEKL. V was clipped by 1 base and J by 4 bases; unmatched bases: 4. The CDR3 runs to 15 residues. The CDR3 bases are TGCGCCAGCAGCCAAGGTAGGGACAGAAATCAGCCCCAGCATTTT. Its translation is CASSQGRDRNQPQHF.

The chain has TRBV28 and TRBJ2-7; D possibly corresponds to TRBD1 (5 bases). V shed 1 base and J shed 1 base, with 11 bases lying between them. The V gene's germline CDR1 is MDHEN and CDR2 SYDVKM. The CDR3 loop spans 15 amino acids. The CDR3 spells CASSLSRWTSYEQYF. CDR3 sequence (DNA): TGTGCCAGCAGTTTATCCCGGTGGACATCCTACGAGCAGTACTTC.

This clonotype showed up just a few times. This chain uses TRBV6-5 with TRBJ2-7; 7 bases align to TRBD2. CDR1 MNHEY and CDR2 SVGAGI come from the germline V gene. The trim removed 6 bases at V and 4 bases at J, leaving 15 bases unmatched. The CDR3 is 16 amino acids. This chain's CDR3 is CASSPLAGEAPYEQYF. CDR3 nucleotide sequence: TGTGCCAGCAGCCCTCTGGCGGGAGAGGCTCCGTACGAGCAGTACTTC.

The chain uses TRBV2 and TRBJ2-1, with 10 bases that match TRBD2. V trimming: 9 bases; J trimming: 5 bases; junction bases outside the gene matches: 4. The germline V gene encodes CDR1 SNHLY and CDR2 FYNNEI. The length of the CDR3 is 13 residues. Written as DNA, the CDR3 is TGTGCCAGTCGTACTAGCGGGAACAATGAGCAGTTCTTC. This translates into CASRTSGNNEQFF.

This chain joins TRBV6-1 and TRBJ2-1, with 9 nucleotides matching TRBD2. The CDR3 is 16 residues long. Germline-derived CDR1 and CDR2 are MNHNS and SASEGT. Trimming removed 5 bases from V and 0 bases from J; junction bases left unmatched: 5. The CDR3 DNA sequence: TGTGCCAGCAGTAGAGAGCGGGGGGCCTCCTACAATGAGCAGTTCTTC. It translates to CASSRERGASYNEQFF.

The chain recombines TRBV6-5 with TRBJ2-5; D could derive from TRBD1 or TRBD2 (6 bases each). V lost 2 bases and J 3 bases, leaving 10 bases between the germline ends. This CDR3 region has 14 residues. The V gene's germline CDR1 is MNHEY and CDR2 SVGAGI. The CDR3 region has the DNA TGTGCCAGCAGTTACACTAGGGGGGAAGAGACCCAGTACTTC. Translating it yields CASSYTRGEETQYF.

This chain joins TRBV5-1 and TRBJ1-1; D is unresolved. Germline V gives CDR1 SGHRS, CDR2 YFSETQ. The length of the CDR3 is 14 residues. Trimming left V 2 bases short and J 4 bases short, with 12 bases between. CDR3 sequence (DNA): TGCGCCAGCAGCTTCGACACGGGCGGCACTGAAGCTTTCTTT. This gives the protein CASSFDTGGTEAFF.